This entry is about one T cell receptor (beta chain). Original analysis: Cell counts per sample came from amplifying reference gene primers. Method: immunoSEQ multiplex PCR; TCRdb's copy keeps in-frame clones and lacks some. V, J and clone size reflect that table, while D and trimming were determined from the DNA. The sample records some 200,000 clones, about 79% being singletons. These data belong to a study of blood T cell repertoires in COVID-19. Study as a whole: T cells, B-cell-depleted T cells, or PBMCs provided the cDNA or gDNA that served as material.

The clonotype originates from a human donor in a cohort sampled during active COVID-19. What was sequenced was peripheral blood.

CDR3 in amino acids: CASSGSTLLSTGELFF. The CDR3 DNA reads TGTGCCAGCAGCGGCAGCACACTACTAAGTACCGGGGAGCTGTTTTTT. The V call is TRBV11-2, the J call TRBJ2-2; D not certain. V lost 5 bases and J lost 5, with 18 bases in between. The CDR3 spans 16 residues. Germline V gives CDR1 SGHAT, CDR2 FQNNGV.